This T cell receptor (beta chain) was profiled in a study of siplizumab effects on memory and regulatory T cells. The study, taken as a whole, reports: Treatment with siplizumab left mappable alloreactive CD4+ clones averaging approximately 62% Treg-derived, compared with 25% to 30% in controls. It was never confirmed that proliferating Tregs from siplizumab cultures were suppressive. Researchers could map only a minor fraction of alloreactive clones to unstimulated subsets. Naive or memory phenotype assignment was not possible for roughly 75-96% of proliferating CD4+ or CD8+ clones.

TCRdb keeps only in-frame clones here, not all; method: immunoSEQ multiplex PCR. In the table there are more than 50,000 clones, 85% to 95% of which are singletons. The CDR3 sequence is 11 residues long. The germline gives CDR1 DFQATT, CDR2 SNEGSKA (reference sequence). The V end was cut by 6 bases, the J end by 3 bases, with 9 bases between. As to this clone: Its antigen remains unidentified.

The origin of this receptor is a human donor in good health. The sequencing sample was made of CD8+ T cells sorted from blood. The rearrangement uses TRBV20-1 and TRBJ2-7; D is undetermined. CDR3 DNA: TGCAGTGCCACGGGCCTCTACGAGCAGTACTTC. Its translation is CSATGLYEQYF.